This TCR beta chain derives from a study of cytomegalovirus exposure and HLA in healthy donors. Points from the study as a whole: The study put 150 or so TCR beta chains on its list as cytomegalovirus-associated. Clonal expansion, a later analysis showed, was greater in HLA-associated TCR beta chains than in equally common others.

Germline lookup yields CDR1 SGHTA and CDR2 FQGNSA. The trim removed 1 base at V and 0 bases at J, leaving 1 base unmatched. The CDR3 sequence is 16 residues long. The PCR ran on 60 Vbeta and 13 Jbeta primers. Sequencing used immunoSEQ multiplex PCR; TCRdb keeps in-frame clones, though not all of them. The sample has about 150,000 clones; over 60% are singletons. About this clone itself: Its antigen is not known.

The specimen sequenced was PBMCs. This TCR was recovered from a woman in her thirties or forties in good health and CMV-seronegative. The chain carries TRBV7-2 and TRBJ1-2; TRBD1 aligns across 11 bases. As DNA, the CDR3 is TGTGCCAGCAGCTTAGGGGGACAGGGGGCTAACTATGGCTACACCTTC. Translating gives CASSLGGQGANYGYTF.